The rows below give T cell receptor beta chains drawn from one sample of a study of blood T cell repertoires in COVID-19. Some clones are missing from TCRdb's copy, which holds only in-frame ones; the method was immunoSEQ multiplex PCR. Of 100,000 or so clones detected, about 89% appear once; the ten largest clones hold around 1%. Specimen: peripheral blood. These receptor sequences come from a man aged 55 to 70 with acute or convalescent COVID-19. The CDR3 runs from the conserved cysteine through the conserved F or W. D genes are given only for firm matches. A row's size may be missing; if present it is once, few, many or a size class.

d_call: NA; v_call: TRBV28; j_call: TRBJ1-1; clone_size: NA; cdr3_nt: TGTGCCAGCAGTCTTGGGAGGGGCCCTGAAGCTTTCTTT; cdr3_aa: CASSLGRGPEAFF
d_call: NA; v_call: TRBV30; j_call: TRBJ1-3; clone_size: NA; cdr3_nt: TGTGCCTGGAGTGTCGACAGCTCTGGAAACACCATATATTTT; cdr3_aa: CAWSVDSSGNTIYF
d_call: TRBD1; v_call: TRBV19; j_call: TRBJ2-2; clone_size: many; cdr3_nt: TGTGCCAGTAGGGCCGGGACAGGGTCAGTCGGGGAGCTGTTTTTT; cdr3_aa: CASRAGTGSVGELFF
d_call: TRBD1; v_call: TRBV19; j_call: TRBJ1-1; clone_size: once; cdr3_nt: TGTGCCAGCCTGGGACAGGGAGGCACTGAAGCTTTCTTT; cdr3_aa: CASLGQGGTEAFF
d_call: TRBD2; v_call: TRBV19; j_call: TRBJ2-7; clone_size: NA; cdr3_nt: TGTGCCAGTAGTATAGCAGGCGGGAGCACCTACGAGCAGTACTTC; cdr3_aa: CASSIAGGSTYEQYF
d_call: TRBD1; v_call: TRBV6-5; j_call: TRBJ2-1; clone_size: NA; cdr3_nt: TGTGCCAGCAGAGATTGGACAGGGGGCAGGGATGAGCAGTTCTTC; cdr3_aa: CASRDWTGGRDEQFF
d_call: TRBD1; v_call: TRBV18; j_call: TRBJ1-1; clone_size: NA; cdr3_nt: TGTGCCAGCTCACCCACCGGGACAGGGGGCCCTGAAGCTTTCTTT; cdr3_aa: CASSPTGTGGPEAFF
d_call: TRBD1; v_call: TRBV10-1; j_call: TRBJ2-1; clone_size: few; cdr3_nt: TGCGCCAGCAGTGAGTCGAAGGGACAGGGGGCTAATGAGCAGTTCTTC; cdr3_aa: CASSESKGQGANEQFF
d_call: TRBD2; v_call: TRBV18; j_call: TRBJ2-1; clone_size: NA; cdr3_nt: TGTGCCAGCTCACCACGGGCGACTGTGGGACTAGCGGCCAACAATGAGCAGTTCTTC; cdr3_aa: CASSPRATVGLAANNEQFF
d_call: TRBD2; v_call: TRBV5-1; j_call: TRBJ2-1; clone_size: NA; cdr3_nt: TGCGCCAGCAGCTCGTGGACTAGCTCATCGGGCAATGAGCAGTTCTTC; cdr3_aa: CASSSWTSSSGNEQFF
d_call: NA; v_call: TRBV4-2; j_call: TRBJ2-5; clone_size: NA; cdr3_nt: TGTGCCAGCAGCCAGAGCCCGGGACTAGAGACCCAGTACTTC; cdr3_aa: CASSQSPGLETQYF
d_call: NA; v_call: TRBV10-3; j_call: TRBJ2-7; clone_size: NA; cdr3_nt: TGTGCCATCAGTGTAGACAGCTTAAGGGGCGAGCAGTACTTC; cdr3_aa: CAISVDSLRGEQYF
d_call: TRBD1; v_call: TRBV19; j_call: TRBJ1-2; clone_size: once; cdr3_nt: TGTGCCAGTAGTCCTGGGACAGGGGGCTCCTATGGCTACACCTTC; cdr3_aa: CASSPGTGGSYGYTF
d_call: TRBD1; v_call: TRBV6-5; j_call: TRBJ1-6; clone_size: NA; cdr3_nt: TGTGCCAGCAGTTACTCGACAGGGGGCTTTAATTCACCCCTCCACTTT; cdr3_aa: CASSYSTGGFNSPLHF
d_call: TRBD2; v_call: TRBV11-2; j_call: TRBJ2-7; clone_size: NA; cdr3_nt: TGTGCCAGCAGCTTAGTCGCGGGAGGGCCCTACGAGCAGTACTTC; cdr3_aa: CASSLVAGGPYEQYF
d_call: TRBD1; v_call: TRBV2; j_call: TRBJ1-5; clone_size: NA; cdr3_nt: TGTGCCAGCAGGGAGGACAGGGGCGGCAATCAGCCCCAGCATTTT; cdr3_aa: CASREDRGGNQPQHF
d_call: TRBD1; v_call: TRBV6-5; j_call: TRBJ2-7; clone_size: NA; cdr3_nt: TGTGCCAGCAGTACGACAGGGGGCTACGAGCAGTACTTC; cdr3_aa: CASSTTGGYEQYF
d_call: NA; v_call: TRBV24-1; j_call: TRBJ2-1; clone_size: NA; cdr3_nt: TGTGCCACCAGCCCTCAGGGGCGGCGAGGCAATGAGCAGTTCTTC; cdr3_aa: CATSPQGRRGNEQFF
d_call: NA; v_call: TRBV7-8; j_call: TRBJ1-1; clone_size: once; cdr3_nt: TGTGCCAGCAGCTTAAGGTGGGGGCGAACTGAAGCTTTCTTT; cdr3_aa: CASSLRWGRTEAFF
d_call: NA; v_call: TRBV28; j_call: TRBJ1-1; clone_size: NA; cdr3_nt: TGTGCCAGCAGTTTAGCTGGACAGAACACTGAAGCTTTCTTT; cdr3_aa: CASSLAGQNTEAFF
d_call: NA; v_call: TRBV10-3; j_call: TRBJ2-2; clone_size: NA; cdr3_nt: TGTGCCTCAAGACAGAACACCGGGGAGCTGTTTTTT; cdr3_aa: CASRQNTGELFF
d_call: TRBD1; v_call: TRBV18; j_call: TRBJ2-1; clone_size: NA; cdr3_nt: TGTGCCAGCTCACCAAGGACAGGGAGGCTTAATGAGCAGTTCTTC; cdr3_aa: CASSPRTGRLNEQFF
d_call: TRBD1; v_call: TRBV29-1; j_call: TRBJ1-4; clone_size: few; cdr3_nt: TGCAGCGCAACAGGGGGCGTTGGGGAAAAACTGTTTTTT; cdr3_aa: CSATGGVGEKLFF
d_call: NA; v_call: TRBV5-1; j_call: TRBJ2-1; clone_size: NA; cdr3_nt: TGCGCCAGCAGCTTGGGGTACAGATATGAGCAGTTCTTC; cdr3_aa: CASSLGYRYEQFF
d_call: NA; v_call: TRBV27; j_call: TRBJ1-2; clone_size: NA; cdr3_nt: TGTGCCAGCAGCCTTGGGGGAGGGGGGAATGGCTACACCTTC; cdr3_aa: CASSLGGGGNGYTF
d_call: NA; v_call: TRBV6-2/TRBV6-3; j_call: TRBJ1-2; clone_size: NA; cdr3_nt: TGTGCCAGCAGTTACTCGGTCAGCTATGGCTACACCTTC; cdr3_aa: CASSYSVSYGYTF
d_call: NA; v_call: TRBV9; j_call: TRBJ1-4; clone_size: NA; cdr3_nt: TGTGCCAGCAGCTCGCCCGGGGCTAATGAAAAACTGTTTTTT; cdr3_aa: CASSSPGANEKLFF
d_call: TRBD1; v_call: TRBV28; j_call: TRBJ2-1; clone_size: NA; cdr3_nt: TGTGCCAGCAGTTTGGTCGGGACAGGGAAACGGAATGAGCAGTTCTTC; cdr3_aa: CASSLVGTGKRNEQFF
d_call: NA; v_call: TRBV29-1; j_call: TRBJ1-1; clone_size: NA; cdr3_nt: TGCAGCGTTGATGCTTTAGGGCAGGCCGGGGGAGTAGCTTTCTTT; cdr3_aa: CSVDALGQAGGVAFF
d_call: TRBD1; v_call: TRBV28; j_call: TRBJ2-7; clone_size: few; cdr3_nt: TGTGCCAGCAGGGGACAGACCTCCTACGAGCAGTACTTC; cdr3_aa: CASRGQTSYEQYF
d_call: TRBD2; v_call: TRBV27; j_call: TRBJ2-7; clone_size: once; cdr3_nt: TGTGCCAGCAGGCATACCGGGACTAGCGGTCCCTACGAGCAGTACTTC; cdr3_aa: CASRHTGTSGPYEQYF
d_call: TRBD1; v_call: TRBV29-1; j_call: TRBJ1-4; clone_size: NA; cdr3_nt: TGCAGCGTTGCGGACAGGTCTAATGAAAAACTGTTTTTT; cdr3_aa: CSVADRSNEKLFF
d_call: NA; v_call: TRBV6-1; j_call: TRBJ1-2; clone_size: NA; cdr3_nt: TGTGCCAGCAGTGAGTCTAGGAGCTATGGCTACACCTTC; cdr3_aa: CASSESRSYGYTF
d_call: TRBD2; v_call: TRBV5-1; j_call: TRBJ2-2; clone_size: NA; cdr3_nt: TGCGCCAGCAGCTTGGTTCCGGGACTAGCGGGAGAGGGGAGCACCGGGGAGCTGTTTTTT; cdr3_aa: CASSLVPGLAGEGSTGELFF
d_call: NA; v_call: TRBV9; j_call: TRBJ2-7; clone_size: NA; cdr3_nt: TGTGCCAGCAGCGTAGATCTAGATCCCTCCTACGAGCAGTACTTC; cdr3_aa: CASSVDLDPSYEQYF
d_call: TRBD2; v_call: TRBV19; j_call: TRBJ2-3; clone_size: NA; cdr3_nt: TGTGCCAGTAGTATAGTTCCTAGCGGCCTACCCACAGATACGCAGTATTTT; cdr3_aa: CASSIVPSGLPTDTQYF
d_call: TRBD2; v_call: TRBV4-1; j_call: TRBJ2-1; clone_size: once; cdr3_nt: TGCGCCAGCAGCCAAGATGAGCGGGAGGGTTGGAATGAGCAGTTCTTC; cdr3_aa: CASSQDEREGWNEQFF
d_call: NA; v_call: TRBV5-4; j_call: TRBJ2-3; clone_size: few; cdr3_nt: TGTGCCAGCAGCTTGGTAGTGGCAGATACGCAGTATTTT; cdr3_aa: CASSLVVADTQYF
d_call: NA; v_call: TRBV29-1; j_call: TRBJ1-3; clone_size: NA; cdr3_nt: TGCAGCGTTGCGGGGATGGGAAACACCATATATTTT; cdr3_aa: CSVAGMGNTIYF
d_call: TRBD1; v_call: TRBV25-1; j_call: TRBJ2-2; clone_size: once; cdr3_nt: TGTGCCAGCTCGGCCTCGTGGGGACAGCTAAACACCGGGGAGCTGTTTTTT; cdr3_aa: CASSASWGQLNTGELFF
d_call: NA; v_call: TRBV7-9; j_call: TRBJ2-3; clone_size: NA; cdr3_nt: TGTGCCAGCAGCTTACGAGGACACGACACAGATACGCAGTATTTT; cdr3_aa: CASSLRGHDTDTQYF
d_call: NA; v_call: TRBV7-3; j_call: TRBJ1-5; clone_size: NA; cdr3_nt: TGTGCCAGCAGCCCCAGGACTGGGGGGGATCAGCCCCAGCATTTT; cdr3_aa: CASSPRTGGDQPQHF
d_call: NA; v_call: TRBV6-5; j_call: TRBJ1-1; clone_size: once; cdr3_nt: TGTGCCAGCAGTTTTTGGGGAGGGAACACTGAAGCTTTCTTT; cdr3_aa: CASSFWGGNTEAFF
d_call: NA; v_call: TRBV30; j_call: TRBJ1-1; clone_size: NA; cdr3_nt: TGTGCCTGGAGTACGATTCTAGGGAGTGCTGAAGCTTTCTTT; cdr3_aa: CAWSTILGSAEAFF
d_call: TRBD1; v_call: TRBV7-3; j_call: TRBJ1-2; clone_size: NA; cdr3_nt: TGTGCCAGCAGCTACCGACAGGGGGCTGGCTACACCTTC; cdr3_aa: CASSYRQGAGYTF
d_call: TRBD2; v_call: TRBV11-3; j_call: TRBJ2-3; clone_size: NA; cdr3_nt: TGTGCCAGCAGCCCCCGAGCGGGAGGGGGGACAGATACGCAGTATTTT; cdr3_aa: CASSPRAGGGTDTQYF
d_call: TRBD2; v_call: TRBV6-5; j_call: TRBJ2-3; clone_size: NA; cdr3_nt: TGTGCCAGCAGCAGCACTAGCGGAGTGTTGGATACGCAGTATTTT; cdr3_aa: CASSSTSGVLDTQYF
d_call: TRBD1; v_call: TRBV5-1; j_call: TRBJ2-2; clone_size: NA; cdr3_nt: TGCGCCAGCAGCTCACAGGGGGATTACACCGGGGAGCTGTTTTTT; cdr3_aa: CASSSQGDYTGELFF
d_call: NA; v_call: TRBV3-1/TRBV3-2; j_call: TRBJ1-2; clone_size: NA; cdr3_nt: TGTGCCACTTACAGGGATGCTGGCTACACCTTC; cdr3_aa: CATYRDAGYTF
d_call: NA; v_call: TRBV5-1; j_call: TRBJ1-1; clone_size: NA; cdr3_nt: TGCGCCAGCAGTCTTAATTACGGTGTCACTGAAGCTTTCTTT; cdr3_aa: CASSLNYGVTEAFF
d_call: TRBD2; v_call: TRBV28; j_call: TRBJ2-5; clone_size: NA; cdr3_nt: TGTGCCAGCAGTCTTGGACTAGCGGGGGGCCAAGAGACCCAGTACTTC; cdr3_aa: CASSLGLAGGQETQYF
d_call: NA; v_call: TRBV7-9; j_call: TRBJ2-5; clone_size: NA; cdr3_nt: TGTGCCAGCAGCTTAGCCGGAGGGCGTAGGGAGACCCAGTACTTC; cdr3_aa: CASSLAGGRRETQYF
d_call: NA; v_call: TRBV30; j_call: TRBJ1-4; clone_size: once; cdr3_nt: TGTGCCTGGAGTCGGGGGGGGAATGAAAAACTGTTTTTT; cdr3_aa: CAWSRGGNEKLFF
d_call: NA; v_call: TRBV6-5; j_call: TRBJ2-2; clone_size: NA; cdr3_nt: TGTGCCAGCAGTCAGACGAACACCGGGGAGCTGTTTTTT; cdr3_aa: CASSQTNTGELFF
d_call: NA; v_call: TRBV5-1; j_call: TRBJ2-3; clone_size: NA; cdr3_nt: TGCGCCAGCAGCCCCATGGGGGGAGCCCCCCCAGATACGCAGTATTTT; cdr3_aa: CASSPMGGAPPDTQYF
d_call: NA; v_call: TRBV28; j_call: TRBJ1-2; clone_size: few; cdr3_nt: TGTGCCAGCAACCCCGGACAGCTCTATGGCTACACCTTC; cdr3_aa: CASNPGQLYGYTF
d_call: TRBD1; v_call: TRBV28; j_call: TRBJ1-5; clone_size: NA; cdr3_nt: TGTGCCAGCAGTTTAACCGACAGGGGGCGGCCCCAGCATTTT; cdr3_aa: CASSLTDRGRPQHF
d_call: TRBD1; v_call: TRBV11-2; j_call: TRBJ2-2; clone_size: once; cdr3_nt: TGTGCCAGCAGCCTAAGACAGGGTACGAACACCGGGGAGCTGTTTTTT; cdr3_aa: CASSLRQGTNTGELFF
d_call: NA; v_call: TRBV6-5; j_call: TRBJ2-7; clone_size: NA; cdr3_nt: TGTGCCAGCAGTCCGACCGGGATCGAGCAGTACTTC; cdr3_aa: CASSPTGIEQYF
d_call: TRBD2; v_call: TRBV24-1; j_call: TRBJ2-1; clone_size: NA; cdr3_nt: TGTGCCACCAGTGTGTCGAGCGGGGCCCCGGGGCAGTTCTTC; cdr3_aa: CATSVSSGAPGQFF